One and the same sample provided the 10 T cell receptor beta chains below, sequenced in a study of PD-L1 blockade in urothelial cancer. Profiling relied on immunoSEQ multiplex PCR, and the TCRdb table lists in-frame clones only, not all of them. The table includes under 85,000 clones, more than 85% detected once. Time point of the sample: peripheral blood 6 weeks after treatment start. Specimen: PBMCs, collected around atezolizumab (anti-PD-L1) treatment. These receptors all stem from a woman aged 80 or over with urothelial cancer.

V gene TRBV28 combines with J gene TRBJ1-4, with D hard to call. The V end was cut by 7 bases, the J end by 0 bases, with 3 bases between. The germline V gene encodes CDR1 MDHEN and CDR2 SYDVKM. The CDR3 is 12 residues long. CDR3 DNA sequence: TGTGCCAGCACCACAACTAATGAAAAACTGTTTTTT. As protein: CASTTTNEKLFF.

The V call is TRBV19, the J call TRBJ1-3, with D possibly matching TRBD1 (5 bases). Germline-derived CDR1 and CDR2 are LNHDA and SQIVND (reference sequence). Trimming took off 5 bases at V and 2 bases at J, with 10 bases between the two ends. The CDR3 is 14 amino acids. The CDR3 is CASSPQGAGNTIYF. The CDR3 region has the DNA TGTGCCAGTAGTCCTCAGGGTGCTGGAAACACCATATATTTT.

J is TRBJ1-2 and V is TRBV11-2; weak D call: TRBD1 (6 bases). CDR1 is SGHAT and CDR2 is FQNNGV in the germline V gene. The CDR3 has 15 residues. Trimming left V 4 bases short and J 6 bases short, with 18 bases between. CDR3 DNA: TGTGCCAGCAGCTCTGCCAGGGGCCCCAGTGATGGCTACACCTTC. Amino acid sequence: CASSSARGPSDGYTF.

The chain recombines TRBV18 with TRBJ1-1, with D maybe TRBD1 (5 bases). V gave up 6 bases and J gave up 4 bases, with 15 bases separating them. This CDR3 spans 14 amino acids. CDR1 and CDR2 from the germline V gene are KGHSH and LQKENI. CDR3 sequence (DNA): TGTGCCAGCTCCCCGGAAAAAGGGGCCACTGAAGCTTTCTTT. Protein product: CASSPEKGATEAFF.

This clone has a single count. CDR3 sequence (DNA): TGTGCCAGCAGCACCGGGGGACCTTGGGCTTTCTTT. This translates into CASSTGGPWAFF. The chain employs TRBV9 and TRBJ1-1, with D possibly matching TRBD1 (5 bases). The length of the CDR3 is 12 residues. Germline V gene lookup returns CDR1 SGDLS and CDR2 YYNGEE. The V end lost 4 bases, the J end lost 11 bases, and 15 bases lay between the germline ends.

V gene TRBV18 combines with J gene TRBJ1-1, with D unclear. The CDR3 covers 14 residues. Germline V gene sequence: CDR1 KGHSH, CDR2 LQKENI. Trimming pared 5 bases from V and 4 bases from J, leaving 14 bases between. CDR3 sequence: CASSTSPGFTEAFF. CDR3 DNA: TGTGCCAGCTCAACGAGCCCGGGATTCACTGAAGCTTTCTTT.

The gene calls are TRBV5-1 and TRBJ2-2; 9 nucleotides align to TRBD2. Losses at the gene ends were 3 bases for V and 0 bases for J; bases not matched to a gene: 0. Germline assignment: CDR1 SGHRS and CDR2 YFSETQ. CDR3 length equals 15 residues. In nucleotides, the CDR3 is TGCGCCAGCAGCTCTAGCGGGACGAACACCGGGGAGCTGTTTTTT. Translation gives CASSSSGTNTGELFF.

This chain links TRBV11-3 with TRBJ2-2; possible D gene TRBD2, 6 bases. Trimming pared 3 bases from V and 3 bases from J, leaving 11 bases between. CDR3 size: 15 residues. Germline V lookup: CDR1 SGHNT, CDR2 YENEEA. The CDR3 spells CASSFDGSYTGELFF. The CDR3 DNA follows: TGTGCCAGCAGCTTCGACGGGAGTTACACCGGGGAGCTGTTTTTT.

This clone was picked up one time. The chain is built from TRBV10-3 and TRBJ1-1; perhaps TRBD1 as D (5 bases). The V end lost 4 bases, the J end lost 1 base, and 10 bases lay between the germline ends. The CDR3 is 14 residues long. CDR1 and CDR2 (germline): ENHRY, SYGVKD. The CDR3 reads CAISAGQGNTEAFF. The CDR3 bases are TGTGCCATCAGTGCGGGTCAGGGGAACACTGAAGCTTTCTTT.

CDR3 sequence (DNA): TGTGCCAGCTCATTCGACAGGGCTAGCTCCTACGAGCAGTACTTC. Protein product: CASSFDRASSYEQYF. The rearrangement links TRBV18 to TRBJ2-7; 7 positions match TRBD1. CDR1 and CDR2 from the germline V gene are KGHSH and LQKENI. CDR3 size: 15 residues. V was pared by 5 bases and J by 0 bases, with 7 bases of the junction left unmatched.